The sequence of this T cell receptor (beta chain) was determined in a study of T cell clones after liver transplantation. Study in general: Tolerant meant at least one year fully off immunosuppression without liver enzymes above twice normal.

Assay: immunoSEQ multiplex PCR; the TCRdb copy retains only in-frame clones and omits some. Among roughly 120,000 clones listed, about nine tenths were seen once. Whole-study results and caveats: In most of the 8 subjects, circulating graft-donor-reactive CD4 TCRbeta sequences fell significantly after transplant. The donor-reactive repertoire was only partly measurable in two subjects, lacking donor cells.

This clone was detected only once. The antigen is not known. The sample was CD4+ T cells from blood, taken 12 months after liver transplant. This TCR derives from a human patient who received a liver transplant. Some T cells may have come from the graft donor.

For the CDR3, the DNA is TGTGCCACCAGCAGAGGCCCCGGGGATGCTGAAAAACTGTTTTTT. It encodes CATSRGPGDAEKLFF. The chain joins TRBV15 to TRBJ1-4; no reliable D call. Trimming left V 1 base short and J 7 bases short, with 13 bases between. CDR1 LNHNV and CDR2 YYDKDF come from the germline V gene (reference sequence). The CDR3 sequence is 15 residues long.